This entry lists 21 T cell receptor beta chains sequenced from one sample in a study of shared clonotypes between healthy human individuals. Generated by immunoSEQ multiplex PCR, the TCRdb table keeps only in-frame clones and is missing some. The sample lists around 2.5 million clones, under 95% seen once, with about 0.39% in the top ten. The sequenced sample was naive CD4+ T cells from PBMCs. Sample subset: CD45RA+ positively selected. All receptors derive from a man aged 18 to 35 in good health. Some clones in this sample may be carry-over from other donors' samples.

The V gene is TRBV5-6, the J gene TRBJ1-1; TRBD1 is a possible D gene (6 bases). Per the germline V gene, CDR1 is SGHDT and CDR2 is YYEEEE. V was pared by 5 bases and J by 7 bases, with 18 bases between. The CDR3 consists of 14 residues. The CDR3 DNA reads TGTGCCAGCAGGTCACTGGGGGGGCCTGGTGAAGCTTTCTTT. The encoded protein is CASRSLGGPGEAFF.

This clone was seen only once. This chain connects TRBV19 to TRBJ2-7; maybe TRBD1 (6 bases). With 3 bases removed from V and 1 base from J, the gap between germline ends came to 13 bases. This CDR3 comprises 15 residues. Germline values: CDR1 LNHDA, CDR2 SQIVND (reference sequence). The CDR3 loop is CASSIDRTNSYEQYF. DNA for the CDR3: TGTGCCAGTAGTATCGACAGGACCAATTCCTACGAGCAGTACTTC.

In nucleotides, the CDR3 is TGTGCCACCAGCAGAGGGTTGGAGGGGTCGCAGCCCCAGCATTTT. Its protein product is CATSRGLEGSQPQHF. The V and J genes are TRBV15 and TRBJ1-5, with D tentatively TRBD1 (5 bases). Trimming left V 1 base short and J 7 bases short, with 14 bases between. The germline V gene has CDR1 LNHNV and CDR2 YYDKDF (reference sequence). The CDR3 contains 15 residues. Full variable domain (missing parts from reference TRBV15 and TRBJ1-5): DAMVIQNPRYQVTQFGKPVTLSCSQTLNHNVMYWYQQKSSQAPKLLFHYYDKDFNNEADTPDNFQSRRPNTSFCFLDIRSPGLGDTAMYLCATSRGLEGSQPQHFGDGTRLSIL.

On this clone itself: Other DNA sequences within the sample encode an identical CDR3. The chain has TRBV7-2 and TRBJ1-3, with no clear D. The V end was cut by 5 bases, the J end by 0 bases, with 8 bases between. The CDR3 loop spans 14 amino acids. CDR1 and CDR2 from the germline V gene are SGHTA and FQGNSA. CDR3 region: CASSPRRSGNTIYF. CDR3 in DNA: TGTGCCAGCAGCCCCAGACGCTCTGGAAACACCATATATTTT.

The rearrangement uses TRBV27 and TRBJ1-1; weak D call: TRBD1 (6 bases). The V end lost 8 bases, the J end lost 2 bases, and 15 bases lay between the germline ends. The CDR3 consists of 14 residues. CDR1 and CDR2 from the germline V gene are MNHEY and SMNVEV (reference sequence). The chain's CDR3 is CASLRGGKNTEAFF. The CDR3 coding sequence is TGTGCCAGCCTTAGAGGGGGGAAAAACACTGAAGCTTTCTTT.

V is TRBV2 and J is TRBJ2-2; TRBD2 might be the D (6 bases). The V gene lost 9 bases and the J gene lost 0 bases, with 11 bases spanning the gap. The CDR3 contains 14 residues. Per the germline V gene, CDR1 is SNHLY and CDR2 is FYNNEI. CDR3 nucleotides: TGTGCCAGTAATTGGGGGGCGAACACCGGGGAGCTGTTTTTT. This encodes CASNWGANTGELFF.

The chain carries TRBV5-1 and TRBJ2-5, with D tentatively TRBD1 (7 bases). V lost 5 bases and J 2 bases, leaving 16 bases between the germline ends. The CDR3 is 15 amino acids. Per germline, CDR1 SGHRS and CDR2 YFSETQ. For the CDR3, the DNA is TGCGCCAGCAGGGGGGGCGCACAGGGGCAAGAGACCCAGTACTTC. Encoded protein: CASRGGAQGQETQYF.

The CDR3 bases are TGTGCCAGCAGCTGGACTAGCGGGAGAAATACGCAGTATTTT. Protein sequence: CASSWTSGRNTQYF. This chain links TRBV7-8 with TRBJ2-3, with TRBD2 identical over 13 bases. The CDR3 sequence is 14 residues long. Trimming took 4 bases from V and 7 from J; bases not matched to a gene: 2. CDR1 is SGHVS and CDR2 is FQNEAQ in the germline V gene.

The V gene is TRBV7-3, the J gene TRBJ2-1; D is uncertain. The CDR3 consists of 12 residues. Trimming took 4 bases from V and 7 from J, leaving 8 bases between them. CDR1 SGHTA and CDR2 FQGTGA come from the germline V gene. CDR3 sequence (DNA): TGTGCCAGCAGCTCAAAAAGGAATGAGCAGTTCTTC. Its protein product is CASSSKRNEQFF. Combining the CDR3 with reference TRBV7-3 and TRBJ2-1 gives the whole variable domain GAGVSQTPSNKVTEKGKYVELRCDPISGHTALYWYRQSLGQGPEFLIYFQGTGAADDSGLPNDRFFAVRPEGSVSTLKIQRTERGDSAVYLCASSSKRNEQFFGPGTRLTVL.

CDR3: CASSYTPGQGNYGYTF. For the CDR3, the DNA is TGTGCCAGCAGTTACACACCGGGACAGGGGAACTATGGCTACACCTTC. The J gene is TRBJ1-2, the V gene TRBV6-7; 10 bases align to TRBD1. TRBV6-7 is assigned to the ORF class and has an uncertain function. This CDR3 is 16 amino acids long. V lost 2 bases to trimming and J lost 2 bases; unmatched junction nucleotides: 5.

On this clone itself: This sample includes further DNA sequences coding for the same CDR3. The chain uses TRBV27 and TRBJ2-2; D gene uncertain. Trimming took off 2 bases at V and 1 base at J, with 2 bases between the two ends. The CDR3 extends over 13 amino acids. Germline assignment: CDR1 MNHEY and CDR2 SMNVEV (reference sequence). The CDR3 DNA reads as TGTGCCAGCAGTTTAGTGAACACCGGGGAGCTGTTTTTT. Translating gives CASSLVNTGELFF.

This clone has more than one count but fewer than ten. The rearrangement joins TRBV5-1 to TRBJ1-2; 7 nucleotides line up with TRBD1. The V and J ends lost 0 bases and 3 bases, in that order; junction bases with no gene match: 5. CDR3 length equals 15 residues. Germline V gene sequence: CDR1 SGHRS, CDR2 YFSETQ. The CDR3 reads CASSLAQGVYYGYTF. The DNA of the CDR3 is TGCGCCAGCAGCTTGGCTCAGGGGGTTTACTATGGCTACACCTTC. Filled out from reference TRBV5-1 and TRBJ1-2, the complete variable domain reads KAGVTQTPRYLIKTRGQQVTLSCSPISGHRSVSWYQQTPGQGLQFLFEYFSETQRNKGNFPGRFSGRQFSNSRSEMNVSTLELGDSALYLCASSLAQGVYYGYTFGSGTRLTVV.

The chain has TRBV6-6 and TRBJ1-1; tentatively, D is TRBD1 (5 bases). Germline lookup yields CDR1 MNHNY and CDR2 SVGAGI (reference sequence). Trimming left V 9 bases short and J 7 bases short, with 9 bases between. The CDR3 runs 10 residues. CDR3 bases: TGTGCCAGTGGGGCAGGTGAAGCTTTCTTT. It translates to CASGAGEAFF.

Remarks on this clone: No conserved phenylalanine or tryptophan ends this CDR3, so it is likely a read error. Because the CDR3's place on the DNA is in doubt, the DNA is left out and the CDR3 is given as listed by TCRdb. The rearrangement uses TRBV6-1 and TRBJ2-7; the DNA was not used to check the table's D call, TRBD1. Germline CDR1 MNHNS, CDR2 SASEGT. The CDR3 comprises 10 residues, both ends counted. CDR3 sequence reads: CASSENSVSL.

CDR3 loop: CAISVGQNYGYTF. CDR3 DNA sequence: TGTGCCATCAGTGTAGGACAGAACTATGGCTACACCTTC. V gene TRBV10-3 combines with J gene TRBJ1-2, with a weak D call TRBD1 (6 bases). V shed 4 bases and J shed 2 bases, with 8 bases lying between them. Germline CDR1 and CDR2: ENHRY and SYGVKD. There are 13 residues in the CDR3.

Regarding this clone: At the DNA level, this CDR3 is encoded by other sequences in the same sample as well. This rearrangement joins TRBV5-6 to TRBJ1-5, with D possibly being TRBD1 (6 bases). Germline V gene lookup returns CDR1 SGHDT and CDR2 YYEEEE. V shed 0 bases and J shed 0 bases, with 7 bases lying between them. CDR3 length equals 15 residues. CDR3 DNA sequence: TGTGCCAGCAGCTTGGCGGGGGCTAGCAATCAGCCCCAGCATTTT. Its translation is CASSLAGASNQPQHF.

CDR3 residues: CAWSLRSGLAVPGQYF. CDR3 bases: TGTGCCTGGAGTCTACGTTCGGGACTAGCGGTCCCCGGGCAGTACTTC. The V gene is TRBV30, the J gene TRBJ2-7, with TRBD2 matching 11 bases. The CDR3 length is 16 residues. The J segment lost 9 bases and the V segment lost 2 bases, leaving 15 bases of the junction unmatched. Germline CDR1 is GTSNPN and CDR2 is SVGIG (reference sequence). Together with reference TRBV30 and TRBJ2-7, the CDR3 gives the full variable domain: SQTIHQWPATLVQPVGSPLSLECTVEGTSNPNLYWYRQAAGRGLQLLFYSVGIGQISSEVPQNLSASRPQDRQFILSSKKLLLSDSGFYLCAWSLRSGLAVPGQYFGPGTRLTVT.

The chain recombines TRBV7-9 with TRBJ2-1; TRBD2 matches 8 bases. The V and J ends lost 2 bases and 4 bases, in that order; junction bases with no gene match: 4. The germline gives CDR1 SEHNR, CDR2 FQNEAQ (reference sequence). This CDR3 spans 15 amino acids. CDR3 nucleotides: TGTGCCAGCAGCTTACTACCTAGCGGGTACAATGAGCAGTTCTTC. It is translated as CASSLLPSGYNEQFF.

V and J are TRBV7-3 and TRBJ2-5; no clear D gene. CDR3 length: 14 residues. The ends were cut back, 4 bases at V and 3 bases at J, with 12 bases in the middle. The V gene's germline CDR1 is SGHTA and CDR2 FQGTGA. Here the CDR3 DNA reads TGTGCCAGCAGCTCCCCGGCACGGAAAGAGACCCAGTACTTC. This translates into CASSSPARKETQYF.

The genes are TRBV7-6 and TRBJ1-4; TRBD1 matches at 8 bases. Per germline, CDR1 SGHVS and CDR2 FNYEAQ. V shed 6 bases and J 5 bases; nucleotides not matched to a gene: 5. The CDR3 is 14 amino acids. CDR3: CASRSGGVNEKLFF. The DNA for the CDR3 is TGTGCCAGCAGATCAGGGGGCGTCAATGAAAAACTGTTTTTT.

The V call is TRBV7-3, the J call TRBJ2-7; 9 nucleotides agree with TRBD2. J lost 1 base, V lost 1 base, and 5 bases had no gene match. The V gene's germline CDR1 is SGHTA and CDR2 FQGTGA. This CDR3 has 16 amino acids. The CDR3 loop is CASSLIAAGGSYEQYF. CDR3 sequence (DNA): TGTGCCAGCAGCTTAATTGCCGCGGGAGGGTCCTACGAGCAGTACTTC. Combining the CDR3 with reference TRBV7-3 and TRBJ2-7 gives the whole variable domain GAGVSQTPSNKVTEKGKYVELRCDPISGHTALYWYRQSLGQGPEFLIYFQGTGAADDSGLPNDRFFAVRPEGSVSTLKIQRTERGDSAVYLCASSLIAAGGSYEQYFGPGTRLTVT.